Following are 9 T cell receptor beta chains from one sample sequenced in a study of early T cells in non-severe SARS-CoV-2 infection. TCRdb reprocessed the 5' RACE reads via MiXCR and lists one record per CDR3 protein. The table lists 45,000 to 65,000 distinct CDR3 sequences, 9.5% to 12% of them singletons. The sequencing input was whole blood. These TCRs come from an adult who was a healthcare worker with PCR-confirmed SARS-CoV-2 infection or an uninfected control (not recorded which).

This clonotype turned up a few times. Germline is not matched at one junction end, which may reflect a read error. V is TRBV7-9 and J is TRBJ2-7, with D unclear. The CDR3 has 8 amino acids. The V gene's germline CDR1 is SEHNR and CDR2 FQNEAQ (reference sequence). CDR3 sequence reads: CASSPEDF. In DNA, the CDR3 is TGTGCCAGCAGCCCCGAGGACTTC.

This clonotype has ten or more counts. The V call is TRBV7-9, the J call TRBJ2-7; TRBD2 matches 7 bases. The germline gives CDR1 SEHNR, CDR2 FQNEAQ (reference sequence). V gave up 2 bases and J gave up 0 bases; unmatched junction bases: 10. The CDR3 has 17 residues. The CDR3 protein is CASSLWLAAQSSYEQYF. The CDR3 DNA reads as TGTGCCAGCAGCTTATGGCTAGCGGCGCAAAGCTCCTACGAGCAGTACTTC.

This clonotype was counted between two and nine times. The J gene is TRBJ2-7, the V gene TRBV5-5, with D unclear. V lost 0 bases and J lost 2, with 9 bases in between. This CDR3 is built from 14 residues. Germline V CDR1 and CDR2: SGHKS, YYEKEE (reference sequence). CDR3 coding DNA: TGTGCCAGCAGCTTGGCAGCAACAACCTACGAGCAGTACTTC. This sequence encodes CASSLAATTYEQYF.

This clonotype has ten or more counts. J is TRBJ2-3 and V is TRBV20-1, with D unclear. Germline V gene sequence: CDR1 DFQATT, CDR2 SNEGSKA (reference sequence). The CDR3 spans 15 residues. Deletions cut 6 bases from V and 0 bases from J, with 16 bases between. The CDR3 loop is CSAPNLERSTDTQYF. CDR3 nucleotide sequence: TGCAGTGCCCCCAATTTGGAGAGAAGCACAGATACGCAGTATTTT.

Ten or more counts support this clonotype. J is TRBJ1-4 and V is TRBV11-2; no reliable D call. The CDR3 has 13 residues. Looked up from germline, CDR1 is SGHAT and CDR2 is FQNNGV. Trimming cost V 5 bases and J 5 bases, with 9 bases left between them. The CDR3 DNA reads as TGTGCCAGCAGCCAGCAGTGGAATGAAAAACTGTTTTTT. This gives the protein CASSQQWNEKLFF.

This clonotype was observed many times. This chain uses TRBV20-1 with TRBJ2-7; 10 bases match TRBD2. Trimming took 4 bases from V and 4 from J; bases not matched to a gene: 7. The CDR3 consists of 14 residues. CDR1 and CDR2 (germline): DFQATT, SNEGSKA (reference sequence). CDR3 loop: CSATTPGLAYEQYF. DNA of the CDR3: TGCAGTGCTACGACCCCGGGACTAGCGTACGAGCAGTACTTC.

This clonotype was recorded many times. The V gene is TRBV29-1, the J gene TRBJ1-2, with TRBD1 identical over 11 bases. This CDR3 is built from 12 residues. With 7 bases clipped from V and 8 bases from J, the junction kept 6 bases outside the gene matches. Germline V gene sequence: CDR1 SQVTM, CDR2 ANQGSEA. CDR3 sequence: CSAGQGAGGYTF. CDR3 nucleotide sequence: TGCAGCGCTGGACAGGGGGCGGGAGGCTACACCTTC.

This clonotype was recorded many times. This chain connects TRBV20-1 to TRBJ2-1; 9 positions agree with TRBD2. This CDR3 has 14 residues. After removal of 4 bases from V and 6 bases from J, the junction contained 7 bases not matched to a gene. Germline CDR1 DFQATT, CDR2 SNEGSKA (reference sequence). CDR3 in amino acids: CSANLAGSSNEQFF. As DNA, the CDR3 is TGCAGTGCTAACCTAGCGGGAAGTTCCAATGAGCAGTTCTTC.

There are many counts of this clonotype. This chain joins TRBV29-1 and TRBJ2-2; D is unresolved. Germline loops: CDR1 SQVTM, CDR2 ANQGSEA. This CDR3 has 11 amino acids. V was pared by 4 bases and J by 3 bases, with 3 bases between. CDR3 protein: CSVGDTGELFF. The CDR3 DNA sequence: TGCAGCGTTGGAGACACCGGGGAGCTGTTTTTT.